These 10 T cell receptor beta chains originate from one sample sequenced in a study of response to subunit inactivated influenza vaccine. TCRdb ran MiXCR on the RT-PCR reads and lists one entry per CDR3 protein. The sample contains hundreds of thousands of distinct CDR3 sequences, 7.6% of which appear only once. The sequencing used PBMCs from blood, collected roughly 24 months after vaccination. All receptors derive from a man aged 45 to 70 who received an inactivated influenza vaccine.

This clonotype was seen many times. The chain couples TRBV5-1 to TRBJ2-1; the match to TRBD2 covers 10 bases. The V gene end was trimmed by 4 bases and the J gene end by 12 bases; junction bases not matched to a gene: 10. This CDR3 spans 14 amino acids. Germline CDR1 reads SGHRS; CDR2 reads YFSETQ. In nucleotides, the CDR3 is TGCGCCAGCAGCACGGGACTAGCGTCGAGCGCGCAGTTCTTC. Translated, it gives CASSTGLASSAQFF.

The genes are TRBV12-3 or TRBV12-4 and TRBJ2-3; D gene ambiguous. This CDR3 comprises 15 residues. The V and J ends lost 7 bases and 0 bases respectively, with 14 bases between them. CDR3 nucleotide sequence: TGTGCCAGCACTAACCTAGTAACTAGCACAGATACGCAGTATTTT. It encodes CASTNLVTSTDTQYF.

This clonotype was detected a few times. J is TRBJ2-7 and V is TRBV12-3 or TRBV12-4; possibly TRBD1 for D (6 bases). The CDR3 length is 13 residues. V was cut by 5 bases and J by 5 bases, with 13 bases left in between. CDR3 in amino acids: CASSRTGGHEQYF. For the CDR3, the DNA is TGTGCCAGCAGTCGGACTGGGGGCCACGAGCAGTACTTC.

This clonotype was seen more than once but under ten times. The rearrangement links TRBV10-3 to TRBJ1-2; 7 bases match TRBD1. V gave up 6 bases and J gave up 3 bases; unmatched junction bases: 22. Germline V gene data show CDR1 as ENHRY and CDR2 as SYGVKD. The CDR3 is 19 residues long. In DNA, the CDR3 is TGTGCCATCAGACCCGAATTTGGGACAGTTGGGTTCAAGGACTATGGCTACACCTTC. Its protein product is CAIRPEFGTVGFKDYGYTF.

This clonotype was seen a handful of times. The chain links TRBV30 to TRBJ2-3, with 13 bases fitting TRBD2. CDR3 length: 16 residues. The V gene's germline CDR1 is GTSNPN and CDR2 SVGIG (reference sequence). The V segment lost 4 bases and the J segment 2 bases; nucleotides outside the gene matches: 6. The CDR3 here is CAWNAGLAGLTDTQYF. The CDR3 DNA follows: TGTGCCTGGAATGCGGGACTAGCGGGGCTCACAGATACGCAGTATTTT. The whole variable domain, remainder taken from reference TRBV30 and TRBJ2-3, is SQTIHQWPATLVQPVGSPLSLECTVEGTSNPNLYWYRQAAGRGLQLLFYSVGIGQISSEVPQNLSASRPQDRQFILSSKKLLLSDSGFYLCAWNAGLAGLTDTQYFGPGTRLTVL.

This clonotype showed up just a few times. The gene calls are TRBV9 and TRBJ2-1, with D maybe TRBD1 (6 bases). Germline CDR1 reads SGDLS; CDR2 reads YYNGEE. The CDR3 has 15 amino acids. V gave up 1 base and J gave up 2 bases, with 10 bases separating them. The CDR3 sequence is CASSVTGMAYNEQFF. The CDR3 DNA reads TGTGCCAGCAGCGTAACAGGGATGGCCTACAATGAGCAGTTCTTC.

This clonotype was seen ten or more times. The chain combines TRBV7-8 with TRBJ2-5, with D unresolved. Per the germline V gene, CDR1 is SGHVS and CDR2 is FQNEAQ. V lost 2 bases, J lost 5 bases, and 3 bases lay in between. The CDR3 loop spans 11 amino acids. Here the CDR3 DNA reads TGTGCCAGCAGCTTATATGAGACCCAGTACTTC. Translation gives CASSLYETQYF.

This clonotype showed up many times. The chain has TRBV5-1 and TRBJ2-2, with 7 positions matching TRBD1. The length of the CDR3 is 15 residues. V gave up 6 bases and J gave up 5 bases; unmatched junction bases: 10. Germline V lookup: CDR1 SGHRS, CDR2 YFSETQ. The CDR3 DNA is TGCGCCAGCACCGCGACAGGGATGAAAACCGGGGAGCTGTTTTTT. This gives the protein CASTATGMKTGELFF.

The chain employs TRBV10-3 and TRBJ2-1, with 7 bases matching TRBD1. CDR3 length: 14 residues. Trimming at V came to 3 bases and at J to 7 bases, leaving 6 bases not matched to a gene. CDR1 and CDR2 from the germline V gene are ENHRY and SYGVKD. CDR3 residues: CAISERQGGNEQFF. CDR3 nucleotide sequence: TGTGCCATCAGTGAACGACAGGGTGGGAATGAGCAGTTCTTC.

This clonotype was observed at least ten times. V gene TRBV5-6 combines with J gene TRBJ1-2, with D possibly TRBD1 on 5 matching bases. Germline-derived CDR1 and CDR2 are SGHDT and YYEEEE. CDR3 length: 14 residues. Trimming left V 4 bases short and J 4 bases short, with 14 bases between. CDR3 in DNA: TGTGCCAGCAGCGTGTACTTCGACAGCTATGGCTACACCTTC. Translated, it gives CASSVYFDSYGYTF.